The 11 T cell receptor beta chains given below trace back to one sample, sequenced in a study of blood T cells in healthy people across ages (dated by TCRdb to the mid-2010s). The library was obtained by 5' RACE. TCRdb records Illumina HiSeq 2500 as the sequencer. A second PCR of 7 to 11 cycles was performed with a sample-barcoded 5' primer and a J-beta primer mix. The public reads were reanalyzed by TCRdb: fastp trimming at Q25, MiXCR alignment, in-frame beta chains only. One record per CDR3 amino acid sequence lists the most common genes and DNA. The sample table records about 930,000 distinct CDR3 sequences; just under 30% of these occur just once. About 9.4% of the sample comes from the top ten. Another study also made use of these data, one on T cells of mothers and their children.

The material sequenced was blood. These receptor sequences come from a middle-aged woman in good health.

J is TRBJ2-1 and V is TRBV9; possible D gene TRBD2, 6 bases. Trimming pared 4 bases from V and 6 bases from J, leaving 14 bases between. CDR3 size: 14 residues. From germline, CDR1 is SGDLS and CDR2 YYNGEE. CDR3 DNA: TGTGCCAGCAGCACCCCCTACGGGGGCAATGAGCAGTTCTTC. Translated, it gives CASSTPYGGNEQFF.

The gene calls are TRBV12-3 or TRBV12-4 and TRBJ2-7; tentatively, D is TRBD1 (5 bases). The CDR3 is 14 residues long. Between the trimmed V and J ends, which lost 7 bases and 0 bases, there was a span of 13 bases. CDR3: CASTPTESSYEQYF. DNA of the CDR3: TGTGCCAGCACCCCGACAGAGAGCTCCTACGAGCAGTACTTC.

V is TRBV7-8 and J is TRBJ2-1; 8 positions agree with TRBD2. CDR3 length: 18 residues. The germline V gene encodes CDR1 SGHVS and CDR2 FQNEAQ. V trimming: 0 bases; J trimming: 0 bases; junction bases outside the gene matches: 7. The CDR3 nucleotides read TGTGCCAGCAGCTTAGCGAGGGCGGGGGGCCGCTCCTACAATGAGCAGTTCTTC. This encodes CASSLARAGGRSYNEQFF.

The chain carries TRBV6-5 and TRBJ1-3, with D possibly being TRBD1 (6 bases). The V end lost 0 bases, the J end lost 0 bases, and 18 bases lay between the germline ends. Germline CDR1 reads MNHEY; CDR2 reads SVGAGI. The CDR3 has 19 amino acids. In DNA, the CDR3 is TGTGCCAGCAGTTACTCAGGCAGGGTAGGGGGGCTCTCTGGAAACACCATATATTTT. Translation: CASSYSGRVGGLSGNTIYF.

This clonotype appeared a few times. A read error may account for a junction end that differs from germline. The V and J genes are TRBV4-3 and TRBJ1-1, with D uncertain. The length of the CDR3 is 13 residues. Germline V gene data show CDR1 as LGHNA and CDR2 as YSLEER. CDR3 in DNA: TGTGCCAGCAGCCCCGGAGGGCGCACTGAAGCTTTCTTT. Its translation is CASSPGGRTEAFF.

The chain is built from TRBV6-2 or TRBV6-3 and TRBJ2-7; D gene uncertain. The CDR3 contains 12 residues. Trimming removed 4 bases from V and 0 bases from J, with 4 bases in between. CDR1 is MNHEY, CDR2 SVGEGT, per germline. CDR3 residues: CASSWASYEQYF. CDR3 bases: TGTGCCAGCAGTTGGGCCTCCTACGAGCAGTACTTC.

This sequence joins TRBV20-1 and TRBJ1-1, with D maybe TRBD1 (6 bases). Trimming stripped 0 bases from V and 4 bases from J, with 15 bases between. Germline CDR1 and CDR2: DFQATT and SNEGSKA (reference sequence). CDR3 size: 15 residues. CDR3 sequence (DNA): TGCAGTGCTAGAGATCTTGCAGAGGGGGGCACTGAAGCTTTCTTT. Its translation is CSARDLAEGGTEAFF.

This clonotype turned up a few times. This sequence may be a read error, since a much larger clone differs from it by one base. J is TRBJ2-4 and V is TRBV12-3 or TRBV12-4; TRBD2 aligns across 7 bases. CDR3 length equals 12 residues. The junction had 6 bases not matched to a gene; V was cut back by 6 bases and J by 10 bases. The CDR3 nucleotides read TGTGCCAGCAGCCCCGTGGGGGGGATTCAGTACTTC. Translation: CASSPVGGIQYF.

The CDR3 loop reads CASSLLAGLTGELFF. CDR3 nucleotides: TGTGCCAGCAGCCTCCTTGCGGGCCTGACCGGGGAGCTGTTTTTT. This chain links TRBV7-9 with TRBJ2-2; D might be TRBD2 (5 bases). This CDR3 is 15 amino acids long. Germline CDR1 SEHNR, CDR2 FQNEAQ (reference sequence). The ends were cut back, 5 bases at V and 5 bases at J, with 15 bases in the middle.

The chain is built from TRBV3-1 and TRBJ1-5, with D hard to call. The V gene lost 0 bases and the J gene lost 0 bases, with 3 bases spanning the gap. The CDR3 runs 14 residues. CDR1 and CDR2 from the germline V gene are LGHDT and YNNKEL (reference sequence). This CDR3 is CASSQDFSNQPQHF. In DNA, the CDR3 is TGTGCCAGCAGCCAAGACTTTAGCAATCAGCCCCAGCATTTT. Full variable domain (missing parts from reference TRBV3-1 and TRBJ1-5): DTAVSQTPKYLVTQMGNDKSIKCEQNLGHDTMYWYKQDSKKFLKIMFSYNNKELIINETVPNRFSPKSPDKAHLNLHINSLELGDSAVYFCASSQDFSNQPQHFGDGTRLSIL.

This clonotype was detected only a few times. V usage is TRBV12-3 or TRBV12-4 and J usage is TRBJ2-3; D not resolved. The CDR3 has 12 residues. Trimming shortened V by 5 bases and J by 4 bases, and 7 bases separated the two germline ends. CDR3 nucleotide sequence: TGTGCCAGCAGTCCATGGGCAGATACGCAGTATTTT. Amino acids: CASSPWADTQYF.